This entry lists 9 T cell receptor beta chains sequenced from one sample in a study of blood T cell repertoires in COVID-19. The table came from immunoSEQ multiplex PCR; TCRdb's copy has only in-frame clones and leaves some out. The top ten clones hold approximately 2.2% of a sample with under 350,000 clones, around 90% of them seen once. What was sequenced was peripheral blood. These receptor sequences come from a man between 50 and 59 years old with acute or convalescent COVID-19.

This sequence joins TRBV6-2 or TRBV6-3 and TRBJ2-4, with D hard to call. V lost 2 bases, J lost 1 base, and 9 bases lay in between. Germline V gives CDR1 MNHEY, CDR2 SVGEGT. CDR3 length equals 15 residues. This CDR3 is CASSYRPEAKNIQYF. CDR3 sequence (DNA): TGTGCCAGCAGTTACCGCCCCGAGGCCAAAAACATTCAGTACTTC.

The V and J genes are TRBV5-5 and TRBJ2-1; D call uncertain. This CDR3 is 14 amino acids long. Trimming took off 2 bases at V and 7 bases at J, with 13 bases between the two ends. Germline assignment: CDR1 SGHKS and CDR2 YYEKEE (reference sequence). The CDR3 region has the DNA TGTGCCAGCAGCTTTAGACCGTCCGGGAATGAGCAGTTCTTC. As protein: CASSFRPSGNEQFF. The full variable domain, in which reference TRBV5-5 and TRBJ2-1 provide the parts outside the CDR3, is DAGVTQSPTHLIKTRGQQVTLRCSPISGHKSVSWYQQVLGQGPQFIFQYYEKEERGRGNFPDRFSARQFPNYSSELNVNALLLGDSALYLCASSFRPSGNEQFFGPGTRLTVL.

V and J are TRBV11-2 and TRBJ2-5, with 8 bases aligning to TRBD1. With 5 bases clipped from V and 2 bases from J, the junction kept 10 bases outside the gene matches. This CDR3 is built from 16 residues. Germline V gene data show CDR1 as SGHAT and CDR2 as FQNNGV. CDR3 protein: CASSRSGQGSQETQYF. The CDR3, as DNA: TGTGCCAGCAGCCGATCCGGACAGGGATCACAAGAGACCCAGTACTTC.

The chain uses TRBV30 and TRBJ1-3; tentative D call: TRBD1 (5 bases). CDR1 and CDR2 (germline): GTSNPN, SVGIG (reference sequence). Trimming removed 1 base from V and 2 bases from J, with 6 bases in between. The CDR3 length is 13 residues. DNA of the CDR3: TGTGCCTGGAGTGCAGGGACTGGAAACACCATATATTTT. It encodes CAWSAGTGNTIYF.

This clone has only one observation. The chain combines TRBV13 with TRBJ2-7; D uncertain. CDR1 and CDR2 from the germline V gene are PRHDT and FYEKMQ (reference sequence). This CDR3 contains 13 residues. V lost 1 base and J 2 bases, leaving 6 bases between the germline ends. CDR3 sequence: CASSLDRAYEQYF. In DNA form, the CDR3 reads TGTGCCAGCAGCTTAGACAGAGCCTACGAGCAGTACTTC.

This chain joins TRBV11-3 and TRBJ1-6; tentative D call: TRBD1 (5 bases). CDR3 length equals 14 residues. The V end lost 1 base, the J end lost 7 bases, and 8 bases lay between the germline ends. Looked up from germline, CDR1 is SGHNT and CDR2 is YENEEA. The chain's CDR3 is CASSLGGVNSPLHF. Here the CDR3 DNA reads TGTGCCAGCAGCTTAGGGGGGGTAAATTCACCCCTCCACTTT.

The gene calls are TRBV7-3 and TRBJ2-7; perhaps TRBD1 as D (6 bases). The length of the CDR3 is 15 residues. Looked up from germline, CDR1 is SGHTA and CDR2 is FQGTGA. V lost 5 bases, J lost 6 bases, and 20 bases lay in between. The CDR3 protein is CASSPGSGALGEQYF. The CDR3 bases are TGTGCCAGCAGCCCTGGTTCAGGGGCACTTGGCGAGCAGTACTTC.

V usage is TRBV11-3 and J usage is TRBJ2-1, with TRBD2 matching 12 bases. This CDR3 comprises 17 residues. J was trimmed by 9 bases and V by 0 bases; bases with no gene match: 9. Germline lookup yields CDR1 SGHNT and CDR2 YENEEA. This CDR3 is CASSLDGLAGGPGEQFF. CDR3 sequence (DNA): TGTGCCAGCAGCTTAGATGGGCTAGCGGGGGGGCCTGGTGAGCAGTTCTTC.

This CDR3 reads CASSLDWSTDTQYF. The CDR3 region has the DNA TGTGCCAGCAGCCTAGACTGGTCCACAGATACGCAGTATTTT. The V and J genes are TRBV5-5 and TRBJ2-3; D gene unclear. Between the trimmed V and J ends, which lost 4 bases and 2 bases, there was a span of 11 bases. CDR3 length: 14 residues. Germline assignment: CDR1 SGHKS and CDR2 YYEKEE (reference sequence).